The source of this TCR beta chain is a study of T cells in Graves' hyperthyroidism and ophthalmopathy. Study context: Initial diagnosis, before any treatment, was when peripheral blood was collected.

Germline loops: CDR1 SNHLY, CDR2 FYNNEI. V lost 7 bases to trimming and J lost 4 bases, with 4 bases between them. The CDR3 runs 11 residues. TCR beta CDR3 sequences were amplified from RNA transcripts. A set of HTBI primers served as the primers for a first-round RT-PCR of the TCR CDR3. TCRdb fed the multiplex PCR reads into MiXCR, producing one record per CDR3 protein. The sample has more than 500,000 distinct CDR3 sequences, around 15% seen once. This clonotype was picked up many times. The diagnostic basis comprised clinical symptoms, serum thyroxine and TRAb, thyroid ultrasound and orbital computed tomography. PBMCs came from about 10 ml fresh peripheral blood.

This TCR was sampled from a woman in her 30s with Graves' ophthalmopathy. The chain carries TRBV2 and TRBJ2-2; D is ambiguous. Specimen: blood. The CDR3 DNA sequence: TGTGCCAGCACCGCCACCGGGGAGCTGTTTTTT. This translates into CASTATGELFF.